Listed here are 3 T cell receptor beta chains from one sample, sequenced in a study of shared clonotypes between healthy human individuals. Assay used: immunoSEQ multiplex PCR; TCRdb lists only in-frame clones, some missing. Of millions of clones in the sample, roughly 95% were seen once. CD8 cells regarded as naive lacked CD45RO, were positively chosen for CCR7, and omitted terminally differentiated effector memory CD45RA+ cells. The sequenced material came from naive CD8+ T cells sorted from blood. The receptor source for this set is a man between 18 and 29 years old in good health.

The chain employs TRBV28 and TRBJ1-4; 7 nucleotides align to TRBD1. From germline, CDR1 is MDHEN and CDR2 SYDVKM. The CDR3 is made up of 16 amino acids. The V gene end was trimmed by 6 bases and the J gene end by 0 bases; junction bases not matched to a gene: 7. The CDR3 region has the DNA TGTGCCAGCAGCCGAACAGGGGAAGCAACTAATGAAAAACTGTTTTTT. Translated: CASSRTGEATNEKLFF.

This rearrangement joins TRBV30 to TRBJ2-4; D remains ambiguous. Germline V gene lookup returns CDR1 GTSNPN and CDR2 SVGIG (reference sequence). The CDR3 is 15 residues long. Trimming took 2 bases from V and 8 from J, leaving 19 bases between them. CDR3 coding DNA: TGTGCCTGGAGTACCCCCACCAGTGCGGAAGACATTCAGTACTTC. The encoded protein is CAWSTPTSAEDIQYF.

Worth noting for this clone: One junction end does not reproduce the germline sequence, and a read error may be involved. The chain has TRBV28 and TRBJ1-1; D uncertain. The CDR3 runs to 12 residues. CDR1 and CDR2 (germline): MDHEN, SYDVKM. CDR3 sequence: CASSIGNAEAFF. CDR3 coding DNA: TGTGCCAGCAGTATAGGGAACGCTGAAGCTTTCTTT.